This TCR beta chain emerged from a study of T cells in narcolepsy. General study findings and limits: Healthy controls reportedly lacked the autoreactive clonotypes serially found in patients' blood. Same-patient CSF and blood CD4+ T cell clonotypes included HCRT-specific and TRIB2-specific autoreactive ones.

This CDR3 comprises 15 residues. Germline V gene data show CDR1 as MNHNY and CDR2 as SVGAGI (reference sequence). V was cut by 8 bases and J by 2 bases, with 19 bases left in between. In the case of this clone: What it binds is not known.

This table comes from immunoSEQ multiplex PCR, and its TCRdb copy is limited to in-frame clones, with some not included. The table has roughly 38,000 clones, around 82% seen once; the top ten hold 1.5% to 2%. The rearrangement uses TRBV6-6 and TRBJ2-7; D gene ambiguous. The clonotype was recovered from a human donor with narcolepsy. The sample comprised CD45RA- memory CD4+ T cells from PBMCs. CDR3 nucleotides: TGTGCCAGCGGGATTGCGCCCACGCTCACCTACGAGCAGTACTTC. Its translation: CASGIAPTLTYEQYF.